These 27 T cell receptor beta chains were all obtained from the same sample, sequenced in a study of patients and donors after allogeneic stem cell transplantation. TCRdb processed the RT-PCR reads anew with MiXCR; each CDR3 protein has one entry. The data show roughly 10,000 distinct CDR3 sequences, roughly 5.8% seen once. Source material: blood, either unsorted or a sorted T cell fraction (not recorded which). The receptors derive from a human donor who was either an allogeneic HSCT recipient or a stem cell or donor lymphocyte infusion donor (not recorded which). It is not recorded whose cells these are; they may come from a transplant donor.

This clonotype showed up many times. The CDR3 DNA sequence: TGTGCCAGCAGTCGTTCGGGGACGGGTTCTAATGAGCAGTTCTTC. Translation: CASSRSGTGSNEQFF. The chain uses TRBV6-5 and TRBJ2-1, with D possibly called TRBD1 or TRBD2 (5 bases each). V lost 5 bases and J 7 bases, leaving 18 bases between the germline ends. CDR3 size: 15 residues. The germline V gene has CDR1 MNHEY and CDR2 SVGAGI.

This clonotype has a handful of counts. The chain is built from TRBV7-2 and TRBJ2-5, with 11 bases identical to TRBD2. Germline loops: CDR1 SGHTA, CDR2 FQGNSA. The V segment lost 4 bases and the J segment 5 bases; nucleotides outside the gene matches: 6. The CDR3 totals 15 residues. In nucleotides, the CDR3 is TGTGCCAGCAGCTATACGGGACTAGCGGAGGAGACCCAGTACTTC. Translated, it gives CASSYTGLAEETQYF.

The V and J genes are TRBV7-9 and TRBJ2-7, with TRBD2 identical over 7 bases. V lost 6 bases, J lost 3 bases, and 8 bases stayed unmatched. CDR1 and CDR2 (germline): SEHNR, FQNEAQ (reference sequence). The CDR3 runs to 14 residues. Here the CDR3 DNA reads TGTGCCAGCAGTATAGGGGCTAGCGGCTACGAGCAGTACTTC. It encodes CASSIGASGYEQYF.

In its sample, this clonotype was seen many times. The rearrangement links TRBV24-1 to TRBJ1-5; 7 positions match TRBD1. The CDR3 runs 13 residues. The V and J ends lost 5 bases and 6 bases, in that order; junction bases with no gene match: 3. Germline assignment: CDR1 KGHDR and CDR2 SFDVKD. The DNA of the CDR3 is TGTGCCACCAGTGGAGGGGGCGGTCAGCCCCAGCATTTT. Residues: CATSGGGGQPQHF.

This clonotype appeared many times. Here the CDR3 omits its conserved ending phenylalanine or tryptophan, so a read error is the likely source. The limits of the CDR3 on the DNA are not certain, so only TCRdb's listed CDR3 is given. The chain joins TRBV28 to TRBJ2-5; TRBD2 is the table's D call and was not checked against the DNA. Termini included, the CDR3 measures 9 amino acids. CDR1 is MDHEN and CDR2 is SYDVKM in the germline V gene. CDR3 region: CASSSNGGK.

Many counts were recorded for this clonotype. The CDR3, as DNA: TGTGCTACAGGACAGCCCGGGGGTTCACCCCTCCACTTT. It encodes CATGQPGGSPLHF. V usage is TRBV30 and J usage is TRBJ1-6, with D maybe TRBD1 (6 bases). CDR3 length: 13 residues. CDR1 is GTSNPN and CDR2 is SVGIG in the germline V gene (reference sequence).

This chain uses TRBV20-1 with TRBJ2-4; no reliable D call. The V and J ends lost 3 bases and 5 bases respectively, with 11 bases between them. In germline, CDR1 is DFQATT, CDR2 SNEGSKA (reference sequence). The CDR3 is made up of 13 amino acids. The CDR3 DNA follows: TGCAGTGCTAGGGGCGGAAGGGAAAACATTCAGTACTTC. Its protein product is CSARGGRENIQYF.

This clonotype has only a few counts. J is TRBJ1-2 and V is TRBV24-1; D might be TRBD1 (5 bases). The V end was cut by 4 bases, the J end by 5 bases, with 10 bases between. CDR3 length equals 13 residues. Germline values: CDR1 KGHDR, CDR2 SFDVKD. CDR3 loop: CATSERGGYGYTF. The CDR3 DNA is TGTGCCACCAGTGAGAGGGGAGGTTATGGCTACACCTTC.

This clonotype is classed as medium-sized. The chain couples TRBV3-1 to TRBJ2-1, with D possibly TRBD2 on 5 matching bases. The V and J ends lost 0 bases and 1 base respectively, with 10 bases between them. CDR1 is LGHDT, CDR2 YNNKEL, per germline (reference sequence). The CDR3 covers 16 residues. The CDR3 coding sequence is TGTGCCAGCAGCCAAGATGAGGGTCGGTCCTACAATGAGCAGTTCTTC. It encodes CASSQDEGRSYNEQFF.

The V and J genes are TRBV27 and TRBJ2-5; 12 bases align to TRBD2. The CDR3 sequence is 17 residues long. V dropped 5 bases and J dropped 4; count of bases not matched to a gene: 11. Per the germline V gene, CDR1 is MNHEY and CDR2 is SMNVEV (reference sequence). The CDR3, as DNA: TGTGCCAGCAGTCCCCTAGCGGGAGGGCTGAGTCGAGAGACCCAGTACTTC. It is translated as CASSPLAGGLSRETQYF.

This clonotype was counted ten times or more. The gene calls are TRBV10-2 and TRBJ2-5; TRBD2 is a possible D gene (6 bases). The V and J ends lost 6 bases and 1 base respectively, with 9 bases between them. This CDR3 region has 13 residues. Germline values: CDR1 WSHSY, CDR2 SAAADI. CDR3 nucleotides: TGCGCCAGCAGGCATAGCGGCCAAGAGACCCAGTACTTC. This translates into CASRHSGQETQYF.

This clonotype has at least ten counts. The V and J genes are TRBV18 and TRBJ1-6, with 7 bases aligning to TRBD1. The CDR3 runs 14 residues. The germline V gene encodes CDR1 KGHSH and CDR2 LQKENI. V lost 6 bases to trimming and J lost 8 bases; unmatched junction nucleotides: 7. The CDR3 DNA reads TGTGCCAGCTCTCCTTCAGGGGGTGATTCACCCCTCCACTTT. Protein sequence: CASSPSGGDSPLHF.

J is TRBJ2-2 and V is TRBV18; D unclear. Germline V gene lookup returns CDR1 KGHSH and CDR2 LQKENI. The CDR3 is 12 residues long. The V gene lost 4 bases and the J gene lost 4 bases, with 4 bases spanning the gap. Here the CDR3 DNA reads TGTGCCAGCTCACAAGTCACCGGGGAGCTGTTTTTT. Its protein is CASSQVTGELFF.

By its share, this clonotype is medium-sized. The chain uses TRBV15 and TRBJ2-7; D not resolved. This CDR3 spans 14 amino acids. Germline V lookup: CDR1 LNHNV, CDR2 YYDKDF (reference sequence). V was trimmed by 1 base and J by 6 bases, leaving 13 bases between them. The CDR3 DNA is TGTGCCACCAGCAGAGCGAAGGCCAGTATCGAGCAGTACTTC. Its protein is CATSRAKASIEQYF.

This chain links TRBV4-3 with TRBJ2-4; 8 bases agree with TRBD2. The CDR3 is 17 residues long. Germline V gives CDR1 LGHNA, CDR2 YSLEER. J was trimmed by 2 bases and V by 1 base; bases with no gene match: 7. This CDR3 reads CASSQVGSGETKNIQYF. DNA for the CDR3: TGCGCCAGCAGCCAAGTTGGTAGCGGGGAAACCAAAAACATTCAGTACTTC.

Only a few counts were recorded for this clonotype. The CDR3 loop reads CSAKGTSHNEQFF. Here the CDR3 DNA reads TGCAGTGCGAAGGGGACTAGTCACAATGAGCAGTTCTTC. The chain uses TRBV20-1 and TRBJ2-1, with 8 positions matching TRBD2. Germline values: CDR1 DFQATT, CDR2 SNEGSKA (reference sequence). This CDR3 spans 13 amino acids. Trimming at V came to 6 bases and at J to 5 bases, leaving 6 bases not matched to a gene.

There are a few counts of this clonotype. The V gene is TRBV7-6, the J gene TRBJ2-5; D remains ambiguous. The germline gives CDR1 SGHVS, CDR2 FNYEAQ. The V gene lost 5 bases and the J gene lost 4 bases, with 11 bases spanning the gap. The CDR3 has 13 residues. The CDR3 nucleotides are TGTGCCAGCAGCCCCCGGACCCTAGAGACCCAGTACTTC. Amino acid sequence: CASSPRTLETQYF.

This clonotype is termed medium-sized. This rearrangement joins TRBV6-5 to TRBJ1-1, with D unresolved. This CDR3 contains 15 residues. Trimming pared 4 bases from V and 1 base from J, leaving 13 bases between. Germline V lookup: CDR1 MNHEY, CDR2 SVGAGI. The DNA of the CDR3 is TGTGCCAGCAGTTCAGTACCCATTCCGAACACTGAAGCTTTCTTT. The encoded protein is CASSSVPIPNTEAFF.

This clonotype occurred many times. J is TRBJ2-7 and V is TRBV7-8; perhaps TRBD1 as D (6 bases). This CDR3 spans 16 amino acids. Germline V gene sequence: CDR1 SGHVS, CDR2 FQNEAQ. Trimming left V 1 base short and J 2 bases short, with 15 bases between. CDR3 in amino acids: CASSLGLATGTYEQYF. CDR3 in DNA: TGTGCCAGCAGCTTAGGTTTGGCGACAGGCACCTACGAGCAGTACTTC.

Many counts were recorded for this clonotype. CDR3 in DNA: TGTGCCAGCAGTCCTGGGGGGCCCCCCGGGGAGCTGTTTTTT. Encoded protein: CASSPGGPPGELFF. The rearrangement uses TRBV6-1 and TRBJ2-2; the D call may be TRBD1 or TRBD2 (6 bases each). V lost 5 bases, J lost 6 bases, and 13 bases lay in between. CDR1 MNHNS and CDR2 SASEGT come from the germline V gene. CDR3 size: 14 residues.

The sample holds many counts of this clonotype. V gene TRBV3-1 combines with J gene TRBJ1-2; possibly TRBD1 for D (6 bases). The CDR3 length is 15 residues. Germline V lookup: CDR1 LGHDT, CDR2 YNNKEL (reference sequence). V shed 4 bases and J shed 4 bases, with 16 bases lying between them. CDR3: CASSLTGTPSYGYTF. CDR3 sequence (DNA): TGTGCCAGCAGCCTGACCGGGACACCGTCCTATGGCTACACCTTC.

This clonotype has a count of ten or more. V is TRBV20-1 and J is TRBJ1-5; no definite D call. V lost 3 bases to trimming and J lost 4 bases, with 10 bases between them. CDR1 is DFQATT, CDR2 SNEGSKA, per germline (reference sequence). The CDR3 spans 13 residues. The CDR3 loop is CSASRGVNQPQHF. CDR3 in DNA: TGCAGTGCTAGCCGCGGGGTTAATCAGCCCCAGCATTTT.

This clonotype was observed at least ten times. V gene TRBV9 combines with J gene TRBJ1-2; TRBD1 aligns across 7 bases. CDR3 length: 16 residues. With 3 bases clipped from V and 4 bases from J, the junction kept 12 bases outside the gene matches. From germline, CDR1 is SGDLS and CDR2 YYNGEE. The CDR3 nucleotides read TGTGCCAGCAGCGACCTAACAGGGGCGATGGCCTATGGCTACACCTTC. Amino acid sequence: CASSDLTGAMAYGYTF.

This clonotype was detected ten times or more. The CDR3 sequence is CASTNRRRYEQYF. CDR3 bases: TGTGCCAGCACCAACCGTCGACGCTACGAGCAGTACTTC. The chain employs TRBV6-2 or TRBV6-3 and TRBJ2-7; D uncertain. CDR1 and CDR2 from the germline V gene are MNHEY and SVGEGT. Trimming took 7 bases from V and 3 from J, leaving 13 bases between them. The CDR3 sequence is 13 residues long.

The chain employs TRBV20-1 and TRBJ2-7; 8 bases are a match to TRBD2. V gave up 2 bases and J gave up 12 bases; unmatched junction bases: 9. The CDR3 sequence is 12 residues long. Germline-derived CDR1 and CDR2 are DFQATT and SNEGSKA (reference sequence). CDR3 bases: TGCAGTGCTAGACCCCTAACGGGGGGGCCGTACTTC. Protein sequence: CSARPLTGGPYF.

V and J are TRBV27 and TRBJ2-1, with D hard to call. Germline CDR1 is MNHEY and CDR2 is SMNVEV (reference sequence). CDR3 length: 14 residues. V was shortened by 7 bases and J by 0 bases, with 10 bases between the two germline ends. The CDR3 is CASKSQDSYNEQFF. Written as DNA, the CDR3 is TGTGCCAGCAAGAGTCAAGACTCCTACAATGAGCAGTTCTTC.

The rearrangement links TRBV27 to TRBJ1-4; D remains unclear. Germline-derived CDR1 and CDR2 are MNHEY and SMNVEV (reference sequence). V lost 3 bases to trimming and J lost 4 bases, with 9 bases between them. The CDR3 has 14 amino acids. CDR3 loop: CASSFRRLNEKLFF. In DNA, the CDR3 is TGTGCCAGCAGTTTTCGGCGGCTTAATGAAAAACTGTTTTTT.